Shown below are 22 T cell receptor beta chains from a single sample sequenced in a study of Ad26.COV2.S vaccination and SARS-CoV-2 variants (dated by TCRdb to the early 2020s). The library was made by the immunoSEQ multiplex PCR assay. In TCRdb, the immuneACCESS table is reduced to in-frame sequences with V and J assigned. These tables do not hold every clone; where another copy was compared, an unresolved V gene accounts for under half, and the others remain unexplained. The sample table holds around 500,000 clones, of which nearly 90% were seen once. The ten largest make up roughly 1.7% of the sample. In light of the paper, this sample's treatment or condition label describes: about 20 received Ad26.COV2.S at low or high dose, single or two shots; several received placebo; per-sample allocation not given. Repertoires of vaccine and placebo recipients were sequenced from samples collected on day 63 after the first injection.

This specimen consisted of peripheral blood, obtained in a trial of Ad26.COV2.S vaccine versus placebo. All receptors come from a person aged 18 to 59 who received the Ad26.COV2.S COVID-19 vaccine or a placebo.

The genes are TRBV27 and TRBJ2-1; TRBD2 agrees at 7 bases. CDR1 is MNHEY and CDR2 is SMNVEV in the germline V gene (reference sequence). The ends lost 5 bases at V and 1 base at J; junction bases unmatched: 8. The CDR3 totals 16 residues. The CDR3 is CASSLIQAGSYNEQFF. In DNA form, the CDR3 reads TGTGCCAGCAGTCTAATTCAAGCGGGATCCTACAATGAGCAGTTCTTC.

The chain uses TRBV3-1 (or the pseudogene TRBV3-2) and TRBJ2-5; D not certain. The germline V and J ends were trimmed by 0 bases and 0 bases, with 14 bases remaining between them. The germline V gene has CDR1 LGHDT and CDR2 YNNKEL (reference sequence). CDR3 size: 17 residues. The CDR3 sequence is CASSQDPRAEYQETQYF. The CDR3 DNA is TGTGCCAGCAGCCAAGATCCCAGAGCAGAGTACCAAGAGACCCAGTACTTC.

The chain employs TRBV5-8 and TRBJ2-7; possible D gene TRBD1, 5 bases. Per the germline V gene, CDR1 is SGHTS and CDR2 is YDEGEE. V lost 4 bases, J lost 6 bases, and 17 bases lay in between. This CDR3 has 14 amino acids. CDR3 protein: CASSLPRRAAEQYF. DNA of the CDR3: TGTGCCAGCAGCCTTCCGCGCAGGGCCGCCGAGCAGTACTTC.

The rearrangement joins TRBV10-3 to TRBJ2-3, with 8 bases identical to TRBD2. This CDR3 spans 15 amino acids. V dropped 4 bases and J dropped 4; count of bases not matched to a gene: 7. CDR1 ENHRY and CDR2 SYGVKD come from the germline V gene. In DNA form, the CDR3 reads TGTGCCATCAGTGTAGCGGGACTCCCGTCAGATACGCAGTATTTT. It codes for CAISVAGLPSDTQYF.

The chain employs TRBV27 and TRBJ1-2; a weak D match, TRBD1 (5 bases). This CDR3 has 14 amino acids. Germline CDR1 is MNHEY and CDR2 is SMNVEV (reference sequence). Trimming removed 4 bases from V and 2 bases from J, with 11 bases in between. CDR3 coding DNA: TGTGCCAGCAGTTCACTCCCAGGGAACTATGGCTACACCTTC. Amino acid sequence: CASSSLPGNYGYTF.

V and J are TRBV19 and TRBJ2-1; 10 nucleotides agree with TRBD1. With 0 bases clipped from V and 5 bases from J, the junction kept 10 bases outside the gene matches. The CDR3 has 18 residues. In germline, CDR1 is LNHDA, CDR2 SQIVND (reference sequence). DNA for the CDR3: TGTGCCAGTAGTATAGATGGGCCTACCGGGACAGGGGACAATGAGCAGTTCTTC. Its translation: CASSIDGPTGTGDNEQFF.

The J gene is TRBJ2-7, the V gene TRBV4-1; 7 bases are shared with TRBD1. The CDR3 is 16 residues long. V was pared by 3 bases and J by 2 bases, with 10 bases of the junction left unmatched. Germline V CDR1 and CDR2: MGHRA, YSYEKL. The DNA of the CDR3 is TGCGCCAGCAGCCAGCCGGCGAAGGGGGCCCCCTACGAGCAGTACTTC. Protein sequence: CASSQPAKGAPYEQYF.

The V gene is TRBV6-5, the J gene TRBJ1-1, with a possible D match to TRBD1 (6 bases). CDR3 length equals 14 residues. Germline V gives CDR1 MNHEY, CDR2 SVGAGI. V lost 6 bases and J lost 0, with 11 bases in between. CDR3 amino acids: CASRQGLMNTEAFF. CDR3 DNA sequence: TGTGCCAGCAGACAGGGCCTCATGAACACTGAAGCTTTCTTT.

This clone has just one count. V gene TRBV6-5 combines with J gene TRBJ2-1; 8 nucleotides agree with TRBD2. The CDR3 has 15 residues. Germline CDR1 MNHEY, CDR2 SVGAGI. V lost 0 bases and J lost 5; bases outside the gene matches: 3. CDR3 region: CASSYSSGIHNEQFF. CDR3 nucleotides: TGTGCCAGCAGTTACTCTAGCGGGATCCACAATGAGCAGTTCTTC.

The genes are TRBV27 and TRBJ2-7; either TRBD1 or TRBD2 may fit D (5 bases each). The CDR3 sequence is 16 residues long. Trimming stripped 7 bases from V and 6 bases from J, with 25 bases between. Per the germline V gene, CDR1 is MNHEY and CDR2 is SMNVEV (reference sequence). The DNA of the CDR3 is TGTGCCAGCACACCGATGGGCCGGGACCTAAGGGGCGAGCAGTACTTC. Translation: CASTPMGRDLRGEQYF.

The chain carries TRBV5-6 and TRBJ2-7; D gene unclear. The CDR3 is 15 residues long. V was pared by 0 bases and J by 6 bases, with 16 bases between. Germline V gene sequence: CDR1 SGHDT, CDR2 YYEEEE. The CDR3 here is CASSLVWVGNPEQYF. The DNA of the CDR3 is TGTGCCAGCAGCTTGGTATGGGTTGGCAACCCCGAGCAGTACTTC.

The gene calls are TRBV15 and TRBJ2-5; D possibly matches TRBD1 or TRBD2 (6 bases each). This CDR3 spans 15 amino acids. V gave up 0 bases and J gave up 5 bases, with 13 bases separating them. CDR1 and CDR2 from the germline V gene are LNHNV and YYDKDF (reference sequence). CDR3 amino acids: CATSRDVGGGETQYF. CDR3 nucleotide sequence: TGTGCCACCAGCAGAGATGTGGGGGGCGGTGAGACCCAGTACTTC.

V usage is TRBV5-5 and J usage is TRBJ2-7; 11 positions match TRBD1. This CDR3 comprises 15 residues. V was pared by 0 bases and J by 3 bases, with 2 bases of the junction left unmatched. Per germline, CDR1 SGHKS and CDR2 YYEKEE (reference sequence). CDR3 in amino acids: CASSLDGTGGYEQYF. The CDR3 coding sequence is TGTGCCAGCAGCTTGGACGGGACAGGGGGCTACGAGCAGTACTTC.

The V and J genes are TRBV21-1 and TRBJ2-7; the table's D call, TRBD1, was not checked against the DNA. TRBV21-1 is a pseudogene segment. The CDR3 runs 15 residues. This CDR3 reads CASSKVSTEDYEQYF. CDR3 DNA sequence: TGTGCCAGCAGCAAAGTGTCAACAGAAGACTACGAGCAGTACTTC.

The CDR3 region has the DNA TGTGCCAGCAGTTTAACCTCCGGGGTTCTCACTGAAGCTTTCTTT. Residues: CASSLTSGVLTEAFF. The rearrangement links TRBV28 to TRBJ1-1; D call uncertain. The CDR3 totals 15 residues. Trimming took off 2 bases at V and 4 bases at J, with 14 bases between the two ends. Germline V gene sequence: CDR1 MDHEN, CDR2 SYDVKM. The variable domain in full, completed from reference TRBV28 and TRBJ1-1, reads DVKVTQSSRYLVKRTGEKVFLECVQDMDHENMFWYRQDPGLGLRLIYFSYDVKMKEKGDIPEGYSVSREKKERFSLILESASTNQTSMYLCASSLTSGVLTEAFFGQGTRLTVV.

V is TRBV28 and J is TRBJ2-5; D perhaps matches TRBD2 (5 bases). The germline V gene has CDR1 MDHEN and CDR2 SYDVKM. The CDR3 runs to 14 residues. Deletions cut 2 bases from V and 4 bases from J, with 11 bases between. CDR3 in amino acids: CASSLIVGVETQYF. The CDR3 DNA reads TGTGCCAGCAGTTTAATCGTGGGAGTAGAGACCCAGTACTTC.

This chain joins TRBV27 and TRBJ1-3; D is unclear. The CDR3 is 14 residues long. Germline CDR1 reads MNHEY; CDR2 reads SMNVEV (reference sequence). Between the trimmed V and J ends, which lost 5 bases and 0 bases, there was a span of 8 bases. The CDR3 region has the DNA TGTGCCAGCAGTCCCACCGCCTCTGGAAACACCATATATTTT. Encoded protein: CASSPTASGNTIYF.

This chain links TRBV5-1 with TRBJ2-5; weak D call: TRBD2 (6 bases). Germline V gene sequence: CDR1 SGHRS, CDR2 YFSETQ. Trimming stripped 0 bases from V and 8 bases from J, with 20 bases between. The CDR3 has 16 amino acids. CDR3 region: CASSLGSGPPGGTQYF. The CDR3, as DNA: TGCGCCAGCAGCTTGGGGAGCGGGCCCCCGGGCGGAACCCAGTACTTC.

This chain connects TRBV28 to TRBJ2-1, with TRBD2 matching over 11 bases. From germline, CDR1 is MDHEN and CDR2 SYDVKM. After removal of 0 bases from V and 4 bases from J, the junction contained 2 bases not matched to a gene. CDR3 length equals 16 residues. CDR3 in DNA: TGTGCCAGCAGTTTATGGGGACTAGCGGTATACAATGAGCAGTTCTTC. Residues: CASSLWGLAVYNEQFF.

The V call is TRBV27, the J call TRBJ2-6; 7 bases match TRBD1. This CDR3 has 16 amino acids. In germline, CDR1 is MNHEY, CDR2 SMNVEV (reference sequence). Losses at the gene ends were 5 bases for V and 0 bases for J; bases not matched to a gene: 4. DNA for the CDR3: TGTGCCAGCAGTGTGAGGACAGGCTCTGGGGCCAACGTCCTGACTTTC. Its translation: CASSVRTGSGANVLTF. The variable domain in full, completed from reference TRBV27 and TRBJ2-6, reads EAQVTQNPRYLITVTGKKLTVTCSQNMNHEYMSWYRQDPGLGLRQIYYSMNVEVTDKGDVPEGYKVSRKEKRNFPLILESPSPNQTSLYFCASSVRTGSGANVLTFGAGSRLTVL.

This clone was recorded once. V usage is TRBV7-2 and J usage is TRBJ2-6, with D uncertain. The V and J ends lost 7 bases and 0 bases respectively, with 16 bases between them. Per germline, CDR1 SGHTA and CDR2 FQGNSA. This CDR3 has 17 residues. CDR3 protein: CASTQSGRSSGANVLTF. The CDR3, as DNA: TGTGCCAGCACCCAATCCGGACGCAGCTCTGGGGCCAACGTCCTGACTTTC.

In regard to this clone: The same CDR3 also results from other DNA sequences found in this sample. This chain joins TRBV19 and TRBJ1-2; no definite D call. This CDR3 has 13 amino acids. Trimming took off 2 bases at V and 1 base at J, with 5 bases between the two ends. Germline V gene lookup returns CDR1 LNHDA and CDR2 SQIVND (reference sequence). CDR3 coding DNA: TGTGCCAGTAGTATACTGGGTAACTATGGCTACACCTTC. Translating it yields CASSILGNYGYTF. Filled out from reference TRBV19 and TRBJ1-2, the complete variable domain reads DGGITQSPKYLFRKEGQNVTLSCEQNLNHDAMYWYRQDPGQGLRLIYYSQIVNDFQKGDIAEGYSVSREKKESFPLTVTSAQKNPTAFYLCASSILGNYGYTFGSGTRLTVV.